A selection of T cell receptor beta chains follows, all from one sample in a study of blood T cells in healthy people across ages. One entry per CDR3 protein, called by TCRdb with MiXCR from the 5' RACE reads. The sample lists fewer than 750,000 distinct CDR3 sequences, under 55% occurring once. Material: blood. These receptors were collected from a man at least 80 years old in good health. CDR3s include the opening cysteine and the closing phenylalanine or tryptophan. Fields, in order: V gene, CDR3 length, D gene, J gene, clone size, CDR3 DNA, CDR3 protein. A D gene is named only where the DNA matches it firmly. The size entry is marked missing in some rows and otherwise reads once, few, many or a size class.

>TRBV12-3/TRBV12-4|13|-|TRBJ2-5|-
TGTGCCAGCAGTGAGGTCGCGGGAGAGACCCAGTACTTC
CASSEVAGETQYF
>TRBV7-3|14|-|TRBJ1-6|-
TGTGCCAGCAGCACGGGATTAACTAATTCACCCCTCCACTTT
CASSTGLTNSPLHF
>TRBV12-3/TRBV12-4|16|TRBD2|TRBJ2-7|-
TGTGCCAGCAGTTCCGCGACTAGCGGGAAGGGGTACGAGCAGTACTTC
CASSSATSGKGYEQYF
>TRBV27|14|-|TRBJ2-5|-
TGTGCCAGCAGTCTGACAGCGCTTCTGGAGACCCAGTACTTC
CASSLTALLETQYF
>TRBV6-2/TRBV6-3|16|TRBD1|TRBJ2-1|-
TGTGCCAGCAGTTACTCGGGACAGTCGTCCTACAATGAGCAGTTCTTC
CASSYSGQSSYNEQFF
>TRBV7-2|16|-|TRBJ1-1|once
TGTGCCAGCAGCTGGGCGGGACACCACTCGAACACTGAAGCTTTCTTT
CASSWAGHHSNTEAFF
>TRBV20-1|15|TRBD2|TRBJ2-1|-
TGCAGTGCTAACCTTCGACTAGCCGTATACAATGAGCAGTTCTTC
CSANLRLAVYNEQFF
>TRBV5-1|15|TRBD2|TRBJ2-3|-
TGCGCCAGCAGCTTGCCCAGCGGGGAAACAGATACGCAGTATTTT
CASSLPSGETDTQYF
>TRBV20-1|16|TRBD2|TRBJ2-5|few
TGCAGTGCTAGATCCAAGTCCGGGGGGGCCTGGGAGACCCAGTACTTC
CSARSKSGGAWETQYF
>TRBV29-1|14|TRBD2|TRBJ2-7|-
TGCAGCGTAGCGGGGCTAGCGGGGGGGCGTGAGCAGTACTTC
CSVAGLAGGREQYF
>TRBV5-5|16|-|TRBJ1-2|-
TGTGCCAGCAGCTTACGGTTAACAGGAGTTAACTATGGCTACACCTTC
CASSLRLTGVNYGYTF
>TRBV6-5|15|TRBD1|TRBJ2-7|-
TGTGCCAGCAGTACTCAACCGGGACAGGGAGGGCAGCAGTACTTC
CASSTQPGQGGQQYF
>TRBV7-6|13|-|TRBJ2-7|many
TGTGCCAGCAGCCCCGGGCCCTCCTACGAGCAGTACTTC
CASSPGPSYEQYF
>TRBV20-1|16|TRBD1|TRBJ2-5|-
TGCAGTGCTAGAAGGGGGACAGGGTCGTCGAGTCGGACCCAGTACTTC
CSARRGTGSSSRTQYF
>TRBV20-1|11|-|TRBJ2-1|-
TGCAGTGCTTCGGACCGCAATGAGCAGTTCTTC
CSASDRNEQFF
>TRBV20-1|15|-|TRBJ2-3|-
TGCAGTGCTAGAGATACGAGCCGGGCGCCAGATACGCAGTATTTT
CSARDTSRAPDTQYF
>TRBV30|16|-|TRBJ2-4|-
TGTGCCTGGAGCCCATCTCTCGGGCTAGCCAAAAACATTCAGTACTTC
CAWSPSLGLAKNIQYF
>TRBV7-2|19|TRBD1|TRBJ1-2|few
TGTGCCAGCATCGGGGTGGTCATTGGACAGGGTTTGCTTCGAGGTGGCTACACCTTC
CASIGVVIGQGLLRGGYTF
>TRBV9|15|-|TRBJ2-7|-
TGTGCCAGCAGCCCAGGTCCCGACGGCTCCTACGAGCAGTACTTC
CASSPGPDGSYEQYF
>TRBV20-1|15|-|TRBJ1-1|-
TGCAGTGCTAGAGATGAAGGGGGGTCCGGAACTGAAGCTTTCTTT
CSARDEGGSGTEAFF
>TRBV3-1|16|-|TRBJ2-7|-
TGTGCCAGCAGCCAAGAGGACGGGGGCCCCATCTACGAGCAGTACTTC
CASSQEDGGPIYEQYF
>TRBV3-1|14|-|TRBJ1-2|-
TGTGCCAGCAGCCAAGTTGACATTAACTATGGCTACACCTTC
CASSQVDINYGYTF
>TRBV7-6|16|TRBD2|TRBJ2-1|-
TGTGCCAGCAGCCCCCTAGCGGGGGGCAACTACAATGAGCAGTTCTTC
CASSPLAGGNYNEQFF
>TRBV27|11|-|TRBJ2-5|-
TGTGCCCCGCAAAGGGCGAAGACCCAGTACTTC
CAPQRAKTQYF
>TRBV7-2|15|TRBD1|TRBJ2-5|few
TGTGCCAGCAGCTTACCCCGGGGACAGCAAGAGACCCAGTACTTC
CASSLPRGQQETQYF
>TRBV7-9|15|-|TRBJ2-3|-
TGTACCAGCAGCTTCCGGGACCCCGGGGCAGATACGCAGTATTTT
CTSSFRDPGADTQYF
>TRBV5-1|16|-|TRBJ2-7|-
TGCGCCAGCAGCCTAAGCGGAGCCAGGGATATCAACGAGCAGTACTTC
CASSLSGARDINEQYF
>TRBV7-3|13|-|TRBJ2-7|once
TGTGCCAGCAGCTCCGGACACGACTACGAGCAGTACTTC
CASSSGHDYEQYF
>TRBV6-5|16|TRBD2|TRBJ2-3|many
TGTGCCAGCAGAGCGGGAGGGGGCCCGAGCACAGATACGCAGTATTTT
CASRAGGGPSTDTQYF
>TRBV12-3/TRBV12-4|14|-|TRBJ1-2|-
TGTGCCAGCAGTTTAGCCCCCCTCTTCGAGGGCTACACCTTC
CASSLAPLFEGYTF
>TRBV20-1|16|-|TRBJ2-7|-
TGCAGTGCTAGAGATGTCTCGGGACGAAGCTCCTACGAGCAGTACTTC
CSARDVSGRSSYEQYF
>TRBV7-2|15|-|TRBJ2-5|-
TGTGCCAGCAGCTTAAACGGCCCTGGCGCGGAGACCCAGTACTTC
CASSLNGPGAETQYF